The clone carrying this TCR beta chain has only a few counts. Its antigen is not identified. Healthy Caucasians provided all donations. TCRdb reprocessed the 5' RACE reads via MiXCR and lists one record per CDR3 protein. This table holds approximately 470,000 distinct CDR3 sequences, more than 13% found once. This sample was taken from a study of identical twins. Study-wide results and limits: Analyses of zero insertions could be partly confounded by invariant MAIT and iNKT cells. Insertions ran lower in abundant cord blood beta clonotypes, though not in memory repertoires.

CDR3 size: 15 residues. J lost 6 bases, V lost 4 bases, and 5 bases had no gene match. Germline V CDR1 and CDR2: KGHDR, SFDVKD. The sample also formed part of further work on yellow fever vaccine responses in identical twins.

The receptor was derived from a woman between 18 and 30 years old in good health. The specimen sequenced was CD4+ T cells sorted from blood. The J gene is TRBJ2-1, the V gene TRBV24-1; 10 bases line up with TRBD1. CDR3 loop: CATSEPGTGVNEQFF. Here the CDR3 DNA reads TGTGCCACCAGTGAACCCGGGACAGGGGTCAATGAGCAGTTCTTC.